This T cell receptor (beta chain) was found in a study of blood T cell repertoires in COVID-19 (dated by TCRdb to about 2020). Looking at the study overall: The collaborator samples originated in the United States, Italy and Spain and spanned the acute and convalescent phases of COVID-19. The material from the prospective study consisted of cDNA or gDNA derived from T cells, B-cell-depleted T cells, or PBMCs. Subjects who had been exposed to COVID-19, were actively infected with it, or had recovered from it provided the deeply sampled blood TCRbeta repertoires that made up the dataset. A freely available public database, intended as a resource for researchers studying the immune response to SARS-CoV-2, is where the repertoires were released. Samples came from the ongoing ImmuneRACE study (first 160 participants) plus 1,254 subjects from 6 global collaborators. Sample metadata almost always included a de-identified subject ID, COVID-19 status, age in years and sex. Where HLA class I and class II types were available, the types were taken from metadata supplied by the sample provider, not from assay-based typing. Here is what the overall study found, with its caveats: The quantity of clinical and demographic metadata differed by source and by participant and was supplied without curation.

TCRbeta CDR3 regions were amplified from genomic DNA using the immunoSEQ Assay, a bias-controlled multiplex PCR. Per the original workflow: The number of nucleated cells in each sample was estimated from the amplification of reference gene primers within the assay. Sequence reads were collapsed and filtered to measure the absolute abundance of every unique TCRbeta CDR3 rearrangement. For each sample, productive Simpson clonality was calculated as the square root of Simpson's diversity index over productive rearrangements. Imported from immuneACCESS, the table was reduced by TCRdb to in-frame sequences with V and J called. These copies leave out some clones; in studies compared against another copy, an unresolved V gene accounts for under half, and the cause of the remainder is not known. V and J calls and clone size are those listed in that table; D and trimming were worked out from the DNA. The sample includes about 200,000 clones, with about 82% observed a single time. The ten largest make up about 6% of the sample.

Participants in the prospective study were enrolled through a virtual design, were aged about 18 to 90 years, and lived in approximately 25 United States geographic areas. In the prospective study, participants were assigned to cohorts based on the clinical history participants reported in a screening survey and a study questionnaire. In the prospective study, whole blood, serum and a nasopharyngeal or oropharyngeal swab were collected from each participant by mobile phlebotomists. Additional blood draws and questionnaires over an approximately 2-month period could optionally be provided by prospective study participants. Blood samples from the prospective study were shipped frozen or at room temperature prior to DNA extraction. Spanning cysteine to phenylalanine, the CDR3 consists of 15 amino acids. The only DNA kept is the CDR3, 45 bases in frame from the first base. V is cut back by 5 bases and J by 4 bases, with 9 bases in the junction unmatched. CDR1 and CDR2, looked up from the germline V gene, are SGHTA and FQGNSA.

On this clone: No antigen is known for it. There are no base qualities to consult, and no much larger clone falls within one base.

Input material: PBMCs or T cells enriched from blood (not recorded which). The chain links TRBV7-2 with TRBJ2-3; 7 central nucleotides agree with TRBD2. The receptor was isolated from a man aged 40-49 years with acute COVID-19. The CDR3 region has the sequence CASSALAARPDTQYF. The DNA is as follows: TGTGCCAGCAGCGCTCTAGCGGCCCGTCCAGATACGCAGTATTTT.